This T cell receptor (beta chain) was documented in a study of fetal regulatory T cell absence and autoimmunity. The protocol was immunoSEQ multiplex PCR, while the TCRdb copy is restricted to in-frame clones and leaves out a portion. The table includes 95,000 or so clones, about three quarters detected once. Looked up from germline, CDR1 is MNHNY and CDR2 is SVGAGI (reference sequence). V lost 4 bases and J lost 6; bases outside the gene matches: 6. The CDR3 length is 15 residues. The source of this sequence is a male donor with IPEX syndrome. The chain employs TRBV6-6 and TRBJ2-1, with 10 bases aligning to TRBD1. The sequenced material came from pancreas tissue. CDR3 residues: CASSSTWTGGNEQFF. CDR3 bases: TGTGCCAGCAGTTCGACTTGGACAGGGGGCAATGAGCAGTTCTTC.